A single sample gave rise to the 14 T cell receptor beta chains below, sequenced in a study of cytomegalovirus exposure and HLA in healthy donors. 13 Jbeta primers and 60 Vbeta primers were used for the PCR. Method: immunoSEQ multiplex PCR; TCRdb's copy keeps in-frame clones and lacks some. The data contain approximately 160,000 clones, roughly 80% of them singletons. The sequencing input was PBMCs. All receptors come from a human donor in good health.

The chain has TRBV7-2 and TRBJ2-7, with a tentative D call TRBD2 (6 bases). Trimming pared 0 bases from V and 2 bases from J, leaving 17 bases between. Germline CDR1 reads SGHTA; CDR2 reads FQGNSA. This CDR3 comprises 17 residues. CDR3 sequence (DNA): TGTGCCAGCAGCTTAGCGTGGCTAGCGCATGCCCCCTACGAGCAGTACTTC. This codes for CASSLAWLAHAPYEQYF.

V gene TRBV6-1 combines with J gene TRBJ1-6; TRBD1 aligns across 7 bases. Trimming removed 4 bases from V and 8 bases from J; junction bases left unmatched: 8. Germline V gene lookup returns CDR1 MNHNS and CDR2 SASEGT. The CDR3 is 15 residues long. CDR3 sequence reads: CASSVRGTDYSPLHF. CDR3 in DNA: TGTGCCAGCAGTGTTCGAGGGACAGACTATTCACCCCTCCACTTT.

This clone was detected once. This sequence joins TRBV5-1 and TRBJ2-7; D remains ambiguous. CDR1 and CDR2 (germline): SGHRS, YFSETQ. V was shortened by 1 base and J by 6 bases, with 17 bases between the two germline ends. The CDR3 totals 15 residues. The CDR3 protein is CASSLSTALEREQYF. The CDR3 DNA reads as TGCGCCAGCAGCTTGAGTACGGCTCTTGAGCGCGAGCAGTACTTC. Together with reference TRBV5-1 and TRBJ2-7, the CDR3 gives the full variable domain: KAGVTQTPRYLIKTRGQQVTLSCSPISGHRSVSWYQQTPGQGLQFLFEYFSETQRNKGNFPGRFSGRQFSNSRSEMNVSTLELGDSALYLCASSLSTALEREQYFGPGTRLTVT.

The chain recombines TRBV29-1 with TRBJ2-7; 9 positions match TRBD1. The CDR3 has 14 amino acids. Losses at the gene ends were 4 bases for V and 2 bases for J; bases not matched to a gene: 6. Germline CDR1 is SQVTM and CDR2 is ANQGSEA. CDR3 amino acids: CSVARDRDPYEQYF. The CDR3 DNA follows: TGCAGCGTTGCCCGGGACAGGGACCCCTACGAGCAGTACTTC.

This clone occurred a few times. The CDR3 here is CASSPTGTNTGELFF. CDR3 in DNA: TGTGCCAGCAGCCCGACAGGGACGAACACCGGGGAGCTGTTTTTT. The rearrangement joins TRBV7-7 to TRBJ2-2, with 7 bases identical to TRBD1. Germline V CDR1 and CDR2: SSHAT, FNYEAQ (reference sequence). The V and J ends lost 5 bases and 0 bases, in that order; junction bases with no gene match: 3. The CDR3 totals 15 residues.

The chain joins TRBV7-3 to TRBJ2-2; D gene ambiguous. Trimming removed 8 bases at V and 1 base at J, with 11 bases between. The length of the CDR3 is 14 residues. Germline lookup yields CDR1 SGHTA and CDR2 FQGTGA. This chain's CDR3 is CASREAVNTGELFF. The CDR3 DNA sequence: TGTGCCAGCCGTGAGGCGGTGAACACCGGGGAGCTGTTTTTT.

The chain carries TRBV6-1 and TRBJ1-4; D unresolved. V was clipped by 7 bases and J by 3 bases, with 12 bases between them. In germline, CDR1 is MNHNS, CDR2 SASEGT. The CDR3 has 14 amino acids. CDR3 in DNA: TGTGCCAGCATCCGTGACGGGGCTAATGAAAAACTGTTTTTT. Residues: CASIRDGANEKLFF.

This rearrangement joins TRBV9 to TRBJ1-6, with 7 bases that match TRBD1. V lost 3 bases to trimming and J lost 6 bases; unmatched junction nucleotides: 12. This CDR3 spans 17 amino acids. The germline CDR1 and CDR2 sequences are SGDLS and YYNGEE. Here the CDR3 DNA reads TGTGCCAGCAGCGAACATAACGGACAGGCGCGTAATTCACCCCTCCACTTT. Its protein product is CASSEHNGQARNSPLHF.

The V and J genes are TRBV20-1 and TRBJ2-7, with D unclear. The CDR3 contains 11 residues. V dropped 2 bases and J dropped 4 bases, with 6 bases sitting between them. CDR1 and CDR2 from the germline V gene are DFQATT and SNEGSKA (reference sequence). CDR3 bases: TGCAGTGCTAGATATAGTTACGAGCAGTACTTC. This encodes CSARYSYEQYF.

This chain links TRBV5-1 with TRBJ1-2; 9 bases are shared with TRBD1. The germline CDR1 and CDR2 sequences are SGHRS and YFSETQ. CDR3 length: 13 residues. J was trimmed by 7 bases and V by 3 bases; bases with no gene match: 4. CDR3 coding DNA: TGCGCCAGCAGCTCGGGACAGGGTAGTGGCTACACCTTC. Protein sequence: CASSSGQGSGYTF.

The chain uses TRBV6-1 and TRBJ1-1, with 8 bases aligning to TRBD1. The CDR3 covers 14 residues. The J segment lost 1 base and the V segment lost 5 bases, leaving 3 bases of the junction unmatched. Germline CDR1 and CDR2: MNHNS and SASEGT. The CDR3 nucleotides are TGTGCCAGCAGTTGGGGACAGGAGAACACTGAAGCTTTCTTT. Amino acid sequence: CASSWGQENTEAFF.

The chain joins TRBV7-3 to TRBJ2-3; 15 bases line up with TRBD2. CDR1 is SGHTA and CDR2 is FQGTGA in the germline V gene. V gave up 8 bases and J gave up 5 bases; unmatched junction bases: 5. CDR3 length: 15 residues. CDR3: CASGTSGGPRDTQYF. In nucleotides, the CDR3 is TGTGCCAGCGGGACTAGCGGGGGGCCTCGAGATACGCAGTATTTT.

This chain uses TRBV5-1 with TRBJ1-2, with TRBD1 identical over 7 bases. Trimming cost V 3 bases and J 0 bases; bases outside gene matches: 5. The CDR3 runs to 15 residues. Germline values: CDR1 SGHRS, CDR2 YFSETQ. CDR3 protein: CASSWSTGTNYGYTF. The CDR3, as DNA: TGCGCCAGCAGCTGGTCGACAGGGACTAACTATGGCTACACCTTC.

The chain couples TRBV9 to TRBJ2-1, with TRBD1 matching 9 bases. The CDR3 contains 16 residues. The junction had 4 bases not matched to a gene; V was cut back by 3 bases and J by 0 bases. From germline, CDR1 is SGDLS and CDR2 YYNGEE. The CDR3 DNA follows: TGTGCCAGCAGCGGGACAGGGGTCAGCTCCTACAATGAGCAGTTCTTC. Translating gives CASSGTGVSSYNEQFF.